Sequencing of this T cell receptor beta chain was carried out in a study of human T cells and chemical hapten exposure. MiXCR, applied by TCRdb to the RACE reads, yields one record per CDR3 protein. The table shows around 300,000 distinct CDR3 sequences, with roughly 6.9% occurring only once. The germline CDR1 and CDR2 sequences are MNHEY and SMNVEV (reference sequence). Trimming left V 2 bases short and J 2 bases short, with 12 bases between. The CDR3 extends over 15 amino acids. Time point of the sample: patch test 1, 2 weeks after DPC sensitization. Treatment meaning: therapeutic diphenylcyclopropenone sensitization with weekly scalp DPC.

V gene TRBV27 combines with J gene TRBJ1-2; maybe TRBD1 (5 bases). The source of this sequence is a woman younger than 35 with alopecia areata. Some clones in this sample may be carry-over from other donors' samples. The sample consisted of whole blood, taken in connection with sensitization to the hapten diphenylcyclopropenone (DPC). The CDR3 loop reads CASSLALGANYGYTF. DNA for the CDR3: TGTGCCAGCAGTTTAGCCCTAGGGGCCAACTATGGCTACACCTTC.